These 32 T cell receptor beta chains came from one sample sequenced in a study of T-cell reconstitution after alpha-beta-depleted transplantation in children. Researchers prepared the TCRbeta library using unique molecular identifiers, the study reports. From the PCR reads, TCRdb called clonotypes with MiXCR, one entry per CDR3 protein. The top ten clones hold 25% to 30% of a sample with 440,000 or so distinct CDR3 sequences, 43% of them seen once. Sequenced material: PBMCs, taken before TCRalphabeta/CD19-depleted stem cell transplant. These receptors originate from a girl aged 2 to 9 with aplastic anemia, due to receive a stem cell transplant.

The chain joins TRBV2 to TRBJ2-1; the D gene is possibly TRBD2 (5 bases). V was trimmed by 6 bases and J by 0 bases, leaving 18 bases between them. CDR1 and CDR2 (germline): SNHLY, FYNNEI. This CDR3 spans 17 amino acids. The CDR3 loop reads CASSTLKAASSYNEQFF. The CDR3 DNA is TGTGCCAGCAGCACACTGAAAGCGGCTAGCTCCTACAATGAGCAGTTCTTC.

CDR3 coding DNA: TGCAGCGTTTCGGACGCCAACACCGGGGAGCTGTTTTTT. This gives the protein CSVSDANTGELFF. This rearrangement joins TRBV29-1 to TRBJ2-2; no clear D. Per germline, CDR1 SQVTM and CDR2 ANQGSEA. V gave up 5 bases and J gave up 2 bases, with 9 bases separating them. The CDR3 contains 13 residues.

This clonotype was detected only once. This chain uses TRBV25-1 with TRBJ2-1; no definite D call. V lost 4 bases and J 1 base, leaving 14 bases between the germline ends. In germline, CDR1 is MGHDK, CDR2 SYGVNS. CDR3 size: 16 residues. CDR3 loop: CASSVLSRISYNEQFF. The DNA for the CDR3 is TGTGCCAGCAGTGTCCTAAGCCGTATATCCTACAATGAGCAGTTCTTC. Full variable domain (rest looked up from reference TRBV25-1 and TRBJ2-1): EADIYQTPRYLVIGTGKKITLECSQTMGHDKMYWYQQDPGMELHLIHYSYGVNSTEKGDLSSESTVSRIRTEHFPLTLESARPSHTSQYLCASSVLSRISYNEQFFGPGTRLTVL.

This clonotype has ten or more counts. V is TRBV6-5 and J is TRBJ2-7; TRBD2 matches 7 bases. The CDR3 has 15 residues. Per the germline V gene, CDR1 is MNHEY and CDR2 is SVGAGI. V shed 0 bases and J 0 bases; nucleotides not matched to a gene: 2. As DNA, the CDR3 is TGTGCCAGCAGTTACTCGGGGGGGAGCTCCTACGAGCAGTACTTC. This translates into CASSYSGGSSYEQYF.

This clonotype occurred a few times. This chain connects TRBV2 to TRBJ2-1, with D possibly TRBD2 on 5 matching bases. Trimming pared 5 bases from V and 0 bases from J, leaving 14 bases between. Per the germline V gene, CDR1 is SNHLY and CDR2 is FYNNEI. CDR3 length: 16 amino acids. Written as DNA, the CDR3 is TGTGCCAGCAGTCGGGGTAGCAGACCCTCCTACAATGAGCAGTTCTTC. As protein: CASSRGSRPSYNEQFF.

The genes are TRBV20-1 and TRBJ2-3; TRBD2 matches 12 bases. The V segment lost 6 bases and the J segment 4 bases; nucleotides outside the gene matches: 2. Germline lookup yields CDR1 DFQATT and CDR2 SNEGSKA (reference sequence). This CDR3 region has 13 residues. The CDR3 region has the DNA TGCAGTGCCGGACTAGCGGGACCAGATACGCAGTATTTT. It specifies CSAGLAGPDTQYF.

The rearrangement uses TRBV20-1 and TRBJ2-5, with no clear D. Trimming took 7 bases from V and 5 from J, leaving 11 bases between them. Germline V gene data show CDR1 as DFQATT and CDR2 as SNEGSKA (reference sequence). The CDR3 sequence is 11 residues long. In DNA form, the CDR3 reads TGCAGTGGCCCACTGGGGGAGACCCAGTACTTC. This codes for CSGPLGETQYF.

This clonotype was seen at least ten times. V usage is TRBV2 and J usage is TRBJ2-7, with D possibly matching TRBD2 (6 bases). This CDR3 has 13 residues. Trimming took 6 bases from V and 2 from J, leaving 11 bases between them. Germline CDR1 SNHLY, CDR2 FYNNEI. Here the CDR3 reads CASRKGLTYEQYF. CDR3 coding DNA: TGTGCCAGCAGAAAGGGACTCACCTACGAGCAGTACTTC.

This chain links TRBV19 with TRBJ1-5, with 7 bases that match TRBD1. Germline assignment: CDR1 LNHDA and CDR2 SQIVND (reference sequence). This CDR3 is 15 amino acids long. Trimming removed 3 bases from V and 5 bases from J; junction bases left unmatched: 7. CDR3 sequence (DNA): TGTGCCAGTAGTATGGCCGACAGGGAAGATCAGCCCCAGCATTTT. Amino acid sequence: CASSMADREDQPQHF.

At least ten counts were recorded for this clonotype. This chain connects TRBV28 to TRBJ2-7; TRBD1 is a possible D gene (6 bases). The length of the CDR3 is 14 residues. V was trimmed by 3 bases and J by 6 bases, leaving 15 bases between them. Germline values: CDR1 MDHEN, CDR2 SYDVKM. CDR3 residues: CASSFVNPRGEQYF. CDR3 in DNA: TGTGCCAGCAGTTTCGTAAACCCCAGGGGCGAGCAGTACTTC.

CDR3 DNA: TGCGCCAGCAGCTTGGATCCTAGCGGAATAAATGAGCAGTTCTTC. As protein: CASSLDPSGINEQFF. The rearrangement uses TRBV5-1 and TRBJ2-1, with 7 positions matching TRBD2. The CDR3 has 15 residues. Germline V gene data show CDR1 as SGHRS and CDR2 as YFSETQ. With 0 bases clipped from V and 7 bases from J, the junction kept 7 bases outside the gene matches.

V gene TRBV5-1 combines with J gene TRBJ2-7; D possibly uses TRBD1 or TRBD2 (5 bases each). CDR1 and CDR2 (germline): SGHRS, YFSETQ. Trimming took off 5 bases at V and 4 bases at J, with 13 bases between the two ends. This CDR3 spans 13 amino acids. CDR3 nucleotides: TGCGCCAGCAGAGTGAGTGGGGGTTACGAGCAGTACTTC. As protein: CASRVSGGYEQYF.

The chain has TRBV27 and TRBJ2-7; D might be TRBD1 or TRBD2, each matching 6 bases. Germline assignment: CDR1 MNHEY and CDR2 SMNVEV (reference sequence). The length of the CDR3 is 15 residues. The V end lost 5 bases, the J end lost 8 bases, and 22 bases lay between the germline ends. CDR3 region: CASSQEPRGRDQQYF. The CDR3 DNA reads TGTGCCAGCAGTCAAGAGCCTCGGGGGCGGGACCAGCAGTACTTC.

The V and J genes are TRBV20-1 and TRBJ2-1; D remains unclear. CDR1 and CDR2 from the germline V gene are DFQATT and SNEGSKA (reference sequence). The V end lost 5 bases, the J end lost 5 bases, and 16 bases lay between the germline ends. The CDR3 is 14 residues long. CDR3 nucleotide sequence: TGCAGTGCTCAGACTCCGATACTCAACAATGAGCAGTTCTTC. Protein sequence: CSAQTPILNNEQFF.

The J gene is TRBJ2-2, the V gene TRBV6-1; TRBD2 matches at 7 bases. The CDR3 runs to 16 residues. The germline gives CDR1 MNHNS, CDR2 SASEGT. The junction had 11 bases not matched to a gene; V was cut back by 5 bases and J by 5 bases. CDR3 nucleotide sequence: TGTGCCAGCAGTCGACCTCGGGGGAGGGGAACCGGGGAGCTGTTTTTT. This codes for CASSRPRGRGTGELFF.

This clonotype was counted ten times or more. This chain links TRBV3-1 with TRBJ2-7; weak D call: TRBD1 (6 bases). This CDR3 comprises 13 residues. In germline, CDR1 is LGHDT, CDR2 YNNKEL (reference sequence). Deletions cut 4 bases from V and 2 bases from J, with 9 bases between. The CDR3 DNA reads TGTGCCAGCAGCCCAACAGGGCCCTACGAGCAGTACTTC. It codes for CASSPTGPYEQYF.

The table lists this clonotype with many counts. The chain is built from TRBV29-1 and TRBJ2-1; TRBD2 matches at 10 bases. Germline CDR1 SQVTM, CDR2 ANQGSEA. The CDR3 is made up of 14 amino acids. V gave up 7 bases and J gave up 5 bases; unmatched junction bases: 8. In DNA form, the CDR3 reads TGCAGCGGAGACGGACTAGCGGCCCACAATGAGCAGTTCTTC. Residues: CSGDGLAAHNEQFF.

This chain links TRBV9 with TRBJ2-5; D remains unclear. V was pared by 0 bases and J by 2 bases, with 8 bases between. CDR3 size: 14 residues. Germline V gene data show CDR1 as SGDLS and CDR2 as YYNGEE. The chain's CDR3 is CASSVGLGQETQYF. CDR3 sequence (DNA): TGTGCCAGCAGCGTAGGACTTGGACAAGAGACCCAGTACTTC.

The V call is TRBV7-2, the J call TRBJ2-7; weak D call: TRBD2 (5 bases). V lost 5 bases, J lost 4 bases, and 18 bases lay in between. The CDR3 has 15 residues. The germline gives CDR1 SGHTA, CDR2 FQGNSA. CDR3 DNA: TGTGCCAGCAGCCTCCCCGTAGTAGCGTGGTACGAGCAGTACTTC. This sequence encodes CASSLPVVAWYEQYF.

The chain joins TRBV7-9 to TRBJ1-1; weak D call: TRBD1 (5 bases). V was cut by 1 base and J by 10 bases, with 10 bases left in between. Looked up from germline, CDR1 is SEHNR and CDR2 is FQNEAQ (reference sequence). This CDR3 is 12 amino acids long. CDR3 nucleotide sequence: TGTGCCAGCAGCTTAGGGGACCCGAGAGCTTTCTTT. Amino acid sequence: CASSLGDPRAFF.

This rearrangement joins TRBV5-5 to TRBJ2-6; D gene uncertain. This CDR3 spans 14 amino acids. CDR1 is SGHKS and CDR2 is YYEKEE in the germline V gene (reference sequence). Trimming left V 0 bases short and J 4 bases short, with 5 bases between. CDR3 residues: CASSLAVGANVLTF. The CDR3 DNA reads TGTGCCAGCAGCTTGGCCGTCGGGGCCAACGTCCTGACTTTC. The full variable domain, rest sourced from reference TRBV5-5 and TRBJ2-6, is DAGVTQSPTHLIKTRGQQVTLRCSPISGHKSVSWYQQVLGQGPQFIFQYYEKEERGRGNFPDRFSARQFPNYSSELNVNALLLGDSALYLCASSLAVGANVLTFGAGSRLTVL.

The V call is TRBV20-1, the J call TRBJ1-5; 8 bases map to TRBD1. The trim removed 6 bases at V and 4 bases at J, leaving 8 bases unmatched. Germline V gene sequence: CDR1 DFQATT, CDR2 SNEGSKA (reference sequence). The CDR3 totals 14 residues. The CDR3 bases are TGCAGTGCCACTGACAGGGGAAGAAATCAGCCCCAGCATTTT. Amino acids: CSATDRGRNQPQHF.

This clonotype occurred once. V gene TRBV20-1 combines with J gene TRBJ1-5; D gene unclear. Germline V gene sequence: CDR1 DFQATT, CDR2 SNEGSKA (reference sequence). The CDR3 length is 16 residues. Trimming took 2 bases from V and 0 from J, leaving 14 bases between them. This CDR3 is CSARNSGFASNQPQHF. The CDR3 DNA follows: TGCAGTGCTAGAAATAGCGGTTTTGCTAGCAATCAGCCCCAGCATTTT.

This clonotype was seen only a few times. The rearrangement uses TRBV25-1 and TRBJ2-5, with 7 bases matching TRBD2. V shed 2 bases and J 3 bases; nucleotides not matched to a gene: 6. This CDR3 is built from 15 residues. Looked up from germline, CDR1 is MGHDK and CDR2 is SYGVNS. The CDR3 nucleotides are TGTGCCAGCAGTGAAGGGGGAGGGCCGAAAGAGACCCAGTACTTC. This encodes CASSEGGGPKETQYF.

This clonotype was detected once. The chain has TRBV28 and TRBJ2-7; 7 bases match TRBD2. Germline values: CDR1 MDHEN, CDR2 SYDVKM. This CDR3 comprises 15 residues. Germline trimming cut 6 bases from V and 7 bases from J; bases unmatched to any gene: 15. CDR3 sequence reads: CASSQRLGGIEEQYF. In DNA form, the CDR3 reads TGTGCCAGCAGCCAACGCTTGGGGGGGATAGAAGAGCAGTACTTC.

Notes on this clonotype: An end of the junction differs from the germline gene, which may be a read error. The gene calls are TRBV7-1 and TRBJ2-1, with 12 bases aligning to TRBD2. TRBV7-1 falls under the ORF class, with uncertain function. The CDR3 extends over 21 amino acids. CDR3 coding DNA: TGTGCCATCAGCTCCCTGCCCACTAGCGGGGGGATAGGGTCCTCCTACAATGAGCAGTTCTTC. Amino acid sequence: CAISSLPTSGGIGSSYNEQFF.

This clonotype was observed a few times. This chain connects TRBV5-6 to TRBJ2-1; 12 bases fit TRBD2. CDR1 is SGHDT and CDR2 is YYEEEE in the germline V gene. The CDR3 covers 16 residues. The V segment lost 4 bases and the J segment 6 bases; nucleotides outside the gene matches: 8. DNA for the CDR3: TGTGCCAGCAGCCCCGGACTAGCGGGGTGGGCCAATGAGCAGTTCTTC. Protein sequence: CASSPGLAGWANEQFF.

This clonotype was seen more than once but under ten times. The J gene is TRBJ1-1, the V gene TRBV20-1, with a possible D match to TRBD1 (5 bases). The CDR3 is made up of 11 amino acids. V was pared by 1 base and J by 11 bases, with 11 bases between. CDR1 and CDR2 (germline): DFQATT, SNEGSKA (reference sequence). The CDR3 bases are TGCAGTGCTAGAGGAAAGACAGTGGCTTTCTTT. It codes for CSARGKTVAFF.

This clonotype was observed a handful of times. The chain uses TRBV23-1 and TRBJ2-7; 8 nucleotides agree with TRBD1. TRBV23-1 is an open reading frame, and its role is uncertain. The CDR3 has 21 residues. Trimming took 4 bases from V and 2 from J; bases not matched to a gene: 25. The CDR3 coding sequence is TGCGCCAGCAGTCGTCTCCCCTATCGACAGGGGAGCAAGATTAAGGCCTACGAGCAGTACTTC. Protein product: CASSRLPYRQGSKIKAYEQYF.

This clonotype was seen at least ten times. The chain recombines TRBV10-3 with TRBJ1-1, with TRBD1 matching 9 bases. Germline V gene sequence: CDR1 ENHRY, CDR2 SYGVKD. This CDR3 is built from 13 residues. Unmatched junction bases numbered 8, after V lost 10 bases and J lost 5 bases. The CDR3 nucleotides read TGTGCCACCTCGGACAGGGGAATGACTGAAGCTTTCTTT. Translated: CATSDRGMTEAFF.

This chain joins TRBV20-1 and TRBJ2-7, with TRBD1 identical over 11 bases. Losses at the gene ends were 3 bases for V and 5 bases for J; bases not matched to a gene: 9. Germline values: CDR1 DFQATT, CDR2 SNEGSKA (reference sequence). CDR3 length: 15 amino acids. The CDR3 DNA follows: TGCAGTGCTAGCCGGATCGGGACAGGGGGTCACGAGCAGTACTTC. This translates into CSASRIGTGGHEQYF.

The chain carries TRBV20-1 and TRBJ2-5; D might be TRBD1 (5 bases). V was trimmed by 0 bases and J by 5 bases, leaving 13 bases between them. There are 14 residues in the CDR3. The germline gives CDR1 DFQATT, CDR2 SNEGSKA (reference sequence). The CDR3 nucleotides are TGCAGTGCTAGAGATTTAGGGGTCCGGGAGACCCAGTACTTC. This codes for CSARDLGVRETQYF.